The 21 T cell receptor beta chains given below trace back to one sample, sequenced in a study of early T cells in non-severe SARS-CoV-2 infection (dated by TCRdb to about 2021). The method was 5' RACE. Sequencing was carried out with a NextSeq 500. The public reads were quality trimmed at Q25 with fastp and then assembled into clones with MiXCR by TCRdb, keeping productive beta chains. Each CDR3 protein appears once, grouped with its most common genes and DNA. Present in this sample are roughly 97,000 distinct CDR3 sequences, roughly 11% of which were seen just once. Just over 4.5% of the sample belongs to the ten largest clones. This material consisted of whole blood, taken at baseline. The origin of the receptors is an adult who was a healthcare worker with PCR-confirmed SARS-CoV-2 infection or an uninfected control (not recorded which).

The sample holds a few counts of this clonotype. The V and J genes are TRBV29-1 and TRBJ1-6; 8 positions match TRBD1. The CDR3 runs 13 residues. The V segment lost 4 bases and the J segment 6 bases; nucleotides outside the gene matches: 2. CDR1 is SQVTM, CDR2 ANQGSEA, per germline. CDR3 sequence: CSVGDRSNSPLHF. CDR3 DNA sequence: TGCAGCGTTGGGGACAGGAGTAATTCACCCCTCCACTTT.

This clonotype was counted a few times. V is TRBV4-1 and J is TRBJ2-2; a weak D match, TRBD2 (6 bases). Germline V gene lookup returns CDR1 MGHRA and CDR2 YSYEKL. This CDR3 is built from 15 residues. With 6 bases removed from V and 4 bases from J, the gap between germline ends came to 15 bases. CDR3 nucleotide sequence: TGCGCCAGCAGTCAAAGGCAGGGAGGCACCGGGGAGCTGTTTTTT. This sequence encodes CASSQRQGGTGELFF.

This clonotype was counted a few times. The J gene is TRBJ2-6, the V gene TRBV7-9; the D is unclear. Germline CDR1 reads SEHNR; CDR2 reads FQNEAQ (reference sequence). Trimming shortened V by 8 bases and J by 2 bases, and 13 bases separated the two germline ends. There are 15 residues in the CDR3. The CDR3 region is CASSPASAGANVLTF. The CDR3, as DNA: TGTGCCAGCTCCCCGGCTTCTGCTGGGGCCAACGTCCTGACTTTC. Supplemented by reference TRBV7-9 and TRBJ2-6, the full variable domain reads DTGVSQNPRHKITKRGQNVTFRCDPISEHNRLYWYRQTLGQGPEFLTYFQNEAQLEKSRLLSDRFSAERPKGSFSTLEIQRTEQGDSAMYLCASSPASAGANVLTFGAGSRLTVL.

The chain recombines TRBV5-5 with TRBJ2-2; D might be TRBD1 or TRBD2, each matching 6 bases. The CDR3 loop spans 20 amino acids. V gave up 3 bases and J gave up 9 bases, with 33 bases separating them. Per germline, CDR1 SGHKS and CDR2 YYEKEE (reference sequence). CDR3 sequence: CASSWPTGGFSTSPTRELFF. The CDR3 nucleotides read TGTGCCAGCAGCTGGCCGACAGGAGGATTCTCTACTAGCCCCACGAGGGAGCTGTTTTTT.

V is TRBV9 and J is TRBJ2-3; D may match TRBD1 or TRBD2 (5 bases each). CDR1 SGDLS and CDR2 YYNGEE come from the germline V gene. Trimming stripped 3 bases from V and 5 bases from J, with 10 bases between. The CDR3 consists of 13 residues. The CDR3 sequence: CASSEGPGDTQYF. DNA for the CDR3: TGTGCCAGCAGCGAGGGACCGGGAGATACGCAGTATTTT.

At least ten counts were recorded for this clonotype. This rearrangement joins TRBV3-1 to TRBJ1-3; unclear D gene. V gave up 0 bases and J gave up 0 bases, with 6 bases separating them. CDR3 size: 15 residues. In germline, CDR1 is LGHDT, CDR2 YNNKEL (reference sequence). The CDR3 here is CASSQDGGSGNTIYF. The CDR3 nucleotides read TGTGCCAGCAGCCAAGATGGAGGCTCTGGAAACACCATATATTTT.

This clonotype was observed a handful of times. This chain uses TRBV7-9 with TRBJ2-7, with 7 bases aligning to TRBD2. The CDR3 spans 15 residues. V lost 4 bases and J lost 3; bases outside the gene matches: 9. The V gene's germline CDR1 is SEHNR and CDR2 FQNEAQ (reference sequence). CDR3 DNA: TGTGCCAGCAGCTCAAACTATGGACTAGACTACGAGCAGTACTTC. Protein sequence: CASSSNYGLDYEQYF.

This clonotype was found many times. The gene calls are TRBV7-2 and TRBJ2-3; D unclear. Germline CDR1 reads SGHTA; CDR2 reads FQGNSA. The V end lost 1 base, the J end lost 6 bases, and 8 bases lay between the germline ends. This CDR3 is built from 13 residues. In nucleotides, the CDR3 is TGTGCCAGCAGCTTAGTCCGACTGGATACGCAGTATTTT. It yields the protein CASSLVRLDTQYF.

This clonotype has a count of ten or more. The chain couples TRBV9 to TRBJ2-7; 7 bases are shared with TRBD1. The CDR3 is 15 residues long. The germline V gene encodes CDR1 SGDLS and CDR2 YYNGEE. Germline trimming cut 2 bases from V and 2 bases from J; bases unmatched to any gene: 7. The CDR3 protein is CASSVGPGTAYEQYF. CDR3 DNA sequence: TGTGCCAGCAGCGTGGGGCCCGGGACAGCCTACGAGCAGTACTTC.

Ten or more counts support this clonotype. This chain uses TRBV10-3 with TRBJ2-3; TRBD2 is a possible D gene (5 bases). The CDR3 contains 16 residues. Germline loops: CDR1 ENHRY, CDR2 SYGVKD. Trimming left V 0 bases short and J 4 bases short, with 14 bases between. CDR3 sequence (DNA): TGTGCCATCAGTGAGTCGTTGAGGGCGCCATCAGATACGCAGTATTTT. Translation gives CAISESLRAPSDTQYF.

The CDR3 is CSATTGKYEQYF. The DNA for the CDR3 is TGCAGTGCCACAACGGGGAAATACGAGCAGTACTTC. The rearrangement uses TRBV20-1 and TRBJ2-7, with D maybe TRBD2 (5 bases). V was cut by 6 bases and J by 4 bases, with 13 bases left in between. Germline-derived CDR1 and CDR2 are DFQATT and SNEGSKA (reference sequence). The CDR3 length is 12 residues.

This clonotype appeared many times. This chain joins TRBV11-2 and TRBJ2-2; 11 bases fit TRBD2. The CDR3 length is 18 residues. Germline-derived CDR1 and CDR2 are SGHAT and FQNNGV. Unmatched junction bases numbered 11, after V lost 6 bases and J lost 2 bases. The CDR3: CASRRPGTSGRNTGELFF. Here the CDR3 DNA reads TGTGCCAGCAGACGACCCGGGACTAGCGGACGTAACACCGGGGAGCTGTTTTTT. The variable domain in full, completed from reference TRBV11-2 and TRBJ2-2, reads EAGVAQSPRYKIIEKRQSVAFWCNPISGHATLYWYQQILGQGPKLLIQFQNNGVVDDSQLPKDRFSAERLKGVDSTLKIQPAKLEDSAVYLCASRRPGTSGRNTGELFFGEGSRLTVL.

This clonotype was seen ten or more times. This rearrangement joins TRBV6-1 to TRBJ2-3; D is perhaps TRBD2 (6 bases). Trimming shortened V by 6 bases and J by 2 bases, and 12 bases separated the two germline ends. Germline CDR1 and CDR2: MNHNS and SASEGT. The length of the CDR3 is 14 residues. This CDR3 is CASRPGLATDTQYF. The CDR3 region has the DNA TGTGCCAGCAGACCGGGACTGGCCACAGATACGCAGTATTTT.

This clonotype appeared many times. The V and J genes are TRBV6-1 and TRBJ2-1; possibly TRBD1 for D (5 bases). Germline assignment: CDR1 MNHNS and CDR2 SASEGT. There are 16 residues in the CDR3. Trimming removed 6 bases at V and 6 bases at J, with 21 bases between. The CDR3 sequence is CASSSGSSKGFNEQFF. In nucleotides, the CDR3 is TGTGCCAGCAGCTCCGGGTCTTCGAAGGGGTTCAATGAGCAGTTCTTC.

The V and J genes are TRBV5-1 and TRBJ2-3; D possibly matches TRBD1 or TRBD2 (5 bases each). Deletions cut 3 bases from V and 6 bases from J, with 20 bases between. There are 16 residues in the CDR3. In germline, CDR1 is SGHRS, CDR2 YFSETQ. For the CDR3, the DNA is TGCGCCAGCAGCTACCAGGCAGGGACGGAATATGATACGCAGTATTTT. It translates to CASSYQAGTEYDTQYF.

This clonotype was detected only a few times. The CDR3: CAISEPAGETDTQYF. The CDR3 DNA reads TGTGCCATCAGTGAACCAGCGGGGGAAACAGATACGCAGTATTTT. The chain has TRBV10-3 and TRBJ2-3, with 8 bases matching TRBD2. The CDR3 extends over 15 amino acids. The trim removed 3 bases at V and 3 bases at J, leaving 5 bases unmatched. In germline, CDR1 is ENHRY, CDR2 SYGVKD.

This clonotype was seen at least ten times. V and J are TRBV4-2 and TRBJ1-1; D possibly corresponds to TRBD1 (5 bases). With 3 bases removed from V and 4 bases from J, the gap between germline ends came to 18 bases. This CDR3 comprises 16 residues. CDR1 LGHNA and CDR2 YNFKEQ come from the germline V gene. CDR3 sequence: CASSQGPGGGSTEAFF. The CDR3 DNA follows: TGTGCCAGCAGCCAGGGCCCTGGGGGTGGGAGCACTGAAGCTTTCTTT.

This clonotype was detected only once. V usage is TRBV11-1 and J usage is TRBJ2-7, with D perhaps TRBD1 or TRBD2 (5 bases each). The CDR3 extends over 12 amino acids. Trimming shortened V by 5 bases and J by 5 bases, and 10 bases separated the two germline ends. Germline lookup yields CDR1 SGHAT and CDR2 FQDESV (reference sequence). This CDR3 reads CASSGQGHEQYF. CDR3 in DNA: TGTGCCAGCAGCGGGCAGGGACACGAGCAGTACTTC.

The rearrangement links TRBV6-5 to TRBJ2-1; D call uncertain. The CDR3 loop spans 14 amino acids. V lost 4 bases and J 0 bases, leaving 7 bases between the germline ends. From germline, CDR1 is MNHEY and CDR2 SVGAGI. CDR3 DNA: TGTGCCAGCAGTTCCCCTAGCTCCTACAATGAGCAGTTCTTC. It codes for CASSSPSSYNEQFF.

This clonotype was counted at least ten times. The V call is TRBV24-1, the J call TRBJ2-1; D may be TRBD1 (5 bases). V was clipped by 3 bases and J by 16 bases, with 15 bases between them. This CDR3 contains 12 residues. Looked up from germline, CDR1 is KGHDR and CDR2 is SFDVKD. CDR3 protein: CATSDQGRRVFF. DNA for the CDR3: TGTGCCACCAGTGATCAGGGCAGGCGTGTCTTCTTC.

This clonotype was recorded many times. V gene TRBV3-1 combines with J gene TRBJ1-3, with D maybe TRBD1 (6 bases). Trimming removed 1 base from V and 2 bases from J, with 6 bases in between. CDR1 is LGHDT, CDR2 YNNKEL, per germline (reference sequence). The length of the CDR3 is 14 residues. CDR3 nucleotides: TGTGCCAGCAGCCAAGCAGGGGCTGGAAACACCATATATTTT. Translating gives CASSQAGAGNTIYF.